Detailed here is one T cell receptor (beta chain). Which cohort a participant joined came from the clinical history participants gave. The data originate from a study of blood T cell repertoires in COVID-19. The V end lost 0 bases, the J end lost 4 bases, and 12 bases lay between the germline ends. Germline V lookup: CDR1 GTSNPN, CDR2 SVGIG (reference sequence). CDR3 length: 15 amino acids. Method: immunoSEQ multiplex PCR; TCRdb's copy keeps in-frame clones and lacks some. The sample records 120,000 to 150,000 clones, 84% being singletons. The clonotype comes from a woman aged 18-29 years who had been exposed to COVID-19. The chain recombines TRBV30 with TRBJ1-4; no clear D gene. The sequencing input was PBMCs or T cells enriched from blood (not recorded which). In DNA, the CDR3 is TGTGCCTGGAGTGTTGGAGAGGCGGGTAATGAAAAACTGTTTTTT. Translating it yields CAWSVGEAGNEKLFF.